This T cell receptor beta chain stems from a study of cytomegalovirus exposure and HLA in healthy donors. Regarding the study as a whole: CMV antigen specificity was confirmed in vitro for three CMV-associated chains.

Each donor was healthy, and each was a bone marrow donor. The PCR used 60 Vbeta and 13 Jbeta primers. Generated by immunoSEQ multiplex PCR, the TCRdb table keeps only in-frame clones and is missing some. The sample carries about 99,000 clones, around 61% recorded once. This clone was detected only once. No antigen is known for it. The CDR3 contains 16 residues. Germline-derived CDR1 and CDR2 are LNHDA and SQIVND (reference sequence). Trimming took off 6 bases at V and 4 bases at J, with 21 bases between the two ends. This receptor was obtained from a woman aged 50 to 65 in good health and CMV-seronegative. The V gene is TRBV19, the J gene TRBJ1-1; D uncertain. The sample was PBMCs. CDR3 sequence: CASRRSLSGVSTEAFF. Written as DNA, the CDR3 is TGTGCCAGTAGGAGGAGCCTGAGCGGGGTGAGCACTGAAGCTTTCTTT. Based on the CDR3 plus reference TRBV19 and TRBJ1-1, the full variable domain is DGGITQSPKYLFRKEGQNVTLSCEQNLNHDAMYWYRQDPGQGLRLIYYSQIVNDFQKGDIAEGYSVSREKKESFPLTVTSAQKNPTAFYLCASRRSLSGVSTEAFFGQGTRLTVV.